One T cell receptor (beta chain) is described in this entry. The CDR3 extends over 15 amino acids. In germline, CDR1 is SGDLS, CDR2 YYNGEE. The V gene lost 0 bases and the J gene lost 10 bases, with 17 bases spanning the gap. This sample stems from a study of CD8 T cells in ankylosing spondylitis. TCRdb passed the 5' RACE reads through MiXCR, listing each CDR3 protein once. Of roughly 40,000 distinct CDR3 sequences detected, 2.7% appear once; the ten largest clones hold 4% to 5.5%. The receptor's source is a male donor with ankylosing spondylitis or in good health (not recorded which). Sequenced material: blood, either unsorted or a sorted T cell fraction (not recorded which). V is TRBV9 and J is TRBJ2-1; D might be TRBD1 (6 bases). CDR3 residues: CASSVVTGGVAEQFF. CDR3 nucleotide sequence: TGTGCCAGCAGCGTAGTGACAGGTGGGGTGGCCGAGCAGTTCTTC.